These 8 T cell receptor beta chains originate from one sample sequenced in a study of blood T cell repertoires in COVID-19. Repertoires were generated with immunoSEQ multiplex PCR, while TCRdb's copy carries only in-frame clones and drops some. The profile shows fewer than 100,000 clones, just over 85% of them singletons. The sample taken for sequencing was peripheral blood. These receptors all stem from a human donor in a cohort sampled during active COVID-19.

The gene calls are TRBV11-2 and TRBJ2-3, with a possible D match to TRBD1 (5 bases). CDR1 is SGHAT, CDR2 FQNNGV, per germline. The CDR3 is made up of 15 amino acids. The V gene lost 7 bases and the J gene lost 0 bases, with 14 bases spanning the gap. CDR3 coding DNA: TGTGCCAGCACTCTAGACAGAGCTAGCACAGATACGCAGTATTTT. It encodes CASTLDRASTDTQYF.

The chain links TRBV28 to TRBJ1-2, with 8 bases identical to TRBD1. In germline, CDR1 is MDHEN, CDR2 SYDVKM. This CDR3 is 13 amino acids long. V dropped 8 bases and J dropped 7; count of bases not matched to a gene: 9. CDR3 sequence: CASGQGAFGGYTF. CDR3 DNA sequence: TGTGCCAGCGGGCAGGGGGCTTTCGGTGGCTACACCTTC.

The chain has TRBV4-2 and TRBJ2-2; 10 positions match TRBD2. The germline V gene has CDR1 LGHNA and CDR2 YNFKEQ. The CDR3 runs 18 residues. The junction had 14 bases not matched to a gene; V was cut back by 2 bases and J by 8 bases. CDR3 sequence (DNA): TGTGCCAGCAGCCAAATCCCGGGTAGCGGGAGGTCCGCGGGGGAGCTGTTTTTT. As protein: CASSQIPGSGRSAGELFF.

V usage is TRBV27 and J usage is TRBJ2-7; TRBD1 aligns across 11 bases. Trimming at V came to 5 bases and at J to 6 bases, leaving 3 bases not matched to a gene. The CDR3 totals 13 residues. CDR1 is MNHEY and CDR2 is SMNVEV in the germline V gene (reference sequence). DNA of the CDR3: TGTGCCAGCAGTGGGACAGGGGGACGCGAGCAGTACTTC. The encoded protein is CASSGTGGREQYF.

The chain joins TRBV20-1 to TRBJ1-1; no clear D gene. Trimming removed 4 bases at V and 6 bases at J, with 9 bases between. Germline CDR1 is DFQATT and CDR2 is SNEGSKA (reference sequence). The CDR3 is 11 amino acids. DNA of the CDR3: TGCAGTGCTAACCTAGTGGCTGAAGCTTTCTTT. It codes for CSANLVAEAFF.

The chain has TRBV6-6 and TRBJ2-1; 12 bases are shared with TRBD2. V gave up 7 bases and J gave up 6 bases; unmatched junction bases: 7. The CDR3 contains 15 residues. Per germline, CDR1 MNHNY and CDR2 SVGAGI (reference sequence). Here the CDR3 reads CASTVLAGGSNEQFF. The CDR3 bases are TGTGCCAGCACGGTGCTAGCGGGAGGGTCCAATGAGCAGTTCTTC.

The chain recombines TRBV2 with TRBJ1-1, with TRBD1 matching over 8 bases. Germline-derived CDR1 and CDR2 are SNHLY and FYNNEI. V dropped 7 bases and J dropped 11; count of bases not matched to a gene: 12. The CDR3 has 13 amino acids. The CDR3 protein is CASTRDQGAKAFF. The CDR3 coding sequence is TGTGCCAGCACCAGGGATCAGGGGGCCAAGGCTTTCTTT.

V and J are TRBV3-1 (or the pseudogene TRBV3-2) and TRBJ2-2, with D perhaps TRBD1 (6 bases). This CDR3 comprises 15 residues. Per germline, CDR1 LGHDT and CDR2 YNNKEL (reference sequence). V was cut by 3 bases and J by 8 bases, with 16 bases left in between. The CDR3 reads CASSHGFDRGGELFF. CDR3 nucleotide sequence: TGTGCCAGCAGCCATGGATTCGATAGGGGGGGGGAGCTGTTTTTT.